The next 15 T cell receptor beta chains were all read from a single sample in a study of blood T cell repertoires in COVID-19. Clones were sequenced by immunoSEQ multiplex PCR, and TCRdb holds only the in-frame ones, with some missing. This sample carries about 250,000 clones, roughly 89% of them seen once, and the ten largest clones take 2.1%. Sequences were obtained from peripheral blood. The receptors were sampled from a woman aged 60 to 75 with COVID-19, enrolled during active disease.

J is TRBJ1-1 and V is TRBV16, with 7 bases aligning to TRBD1. The CDR3 extends over 19 amino acids. V dropped 4 bases and J dropped 3; count of bases not matched to a gene: 20. The germline V gene encodes CDR1 KGHSY and CDR2 FQNENV. The CDR3 DNA follows: TGTGCCAGCAGCCTCCCTTCCCACATACAGGGGAAGAGCCACACTGAAGCTTTCTTT. Protein product: CASSLPSHIQGKSHTEAFF.

The V call is TRBV5-4, the J call TRBJ1-2; perhaps TRBD1 as D (5 bases). The CDR3 is made up of 15 amino acids. V was trimmed by 1 base and J by 8 bases, leaving 18 bases between them. The germline V gene encodes CDR1 SGHNT and CDR2 YYREEE (reference sequence). The CDR3 is CASSLPPGQGLGYTF. The CDR3 DNA sequence: TGTGCCAGCAGCTTGCCGCCAGGACAAGGTCTAGGCTACACCTTC.

V usage is TRBV6-5 and J usage is TRBJ1-5; D call uncertain. There are 14 residues in the CDR3. Germline loops: CDR1 MNHEY, CDR2 SVGAGI. V was trimmed by 2 bases and J by 6 bases, leaving 11 bases between them. CDR3 nucleotides: TGTGCCAGCAGTTACGCGCTCCGGGGTCAGCCCCAGCATTTT. Translation gives CASSYALRGQPQHF.

The chain couples TRBV18 to TRBJ2-7; possible D gene TRBD1, 5 bases. Germline V CDR1 and CDR2: KGHSH, LQKENI. V lost 0 bases to trimming and J lost 3 bases, with 18 bases between them. The CDR3 is 17 residues long. The CDR3 loop is CASSPPPGSDQHYEQYF. CDR3 coding DNA: TGTGCCAGCTCACCACCGCCAGGGTCGGACCAACACTACGAGCAGTACTTC.

With respect to this clone: Other DNA sequences in this sample translate to the same CDR3. CDR3 sequence (DNA): TGTGCCAGCAGCTTAGATACAGGGTACGAGCAGTACTTC. Its translation is CASSLDTGYEQYF. This sequence joins TRBV11-2 and TRBJ2-7; maybe TRBD1 (6 bases). CDR1 is SGHAT, CDR2 FQNNGV, per germline. This CDR3 comprises 13 residues. V was trimmed by 0 bases and J by 4 bases, leaving 7 bases between them.

This clone was recorded only once. The chain employs TRBV19 and TRBJ1-2, with 7 bases matching TRBD1. The trim removed 3 bases at V and 1 base at J, leaving 2 bases unmatched. Germline lookup yields CDR1 LNHDA and CDR2 SQIVND (reference sequence). This CDR3 has 14 residues. CDR3 DNA: TGTGCCAGTAGTATGGGACAGATTAACTATGGCTACACCTTC. Translating gives CASSMGQINYGYTF. Full variable domain (missing parts from reference TRBV19 and TRBJ1-2): DGGITQSPKYLFRKEGQNVTLSCEQNLNHDAMYWYRQDPGQGLRLIYYSQIVNDFQKGDIAEGYSVSREKKESFPLTVTSAQKNPTAFYLCASSMGQINYGYTFGSGTRLTVV.

CDR3 sequence (DNA): TGTGCCAGCAGGTACCCGGACAGGGACTATGGCTACACCTTC. This encodes CASRYPDRDYGYTF. The genes are TRBV28 and TRBJ1-2; 8 bases agree with TRBD1. The germline V gene has CDR1 MDHEN and CDR2 SYDVKM. This CDR3 has 14 amino acids. V was pared by 6 bases and J by 3 bases, with 6 bases of the junction left unmatched.

The chain has TRBV7-2 and TRBJ1-3, with D perhaps matching TRBD1 (6 bases). Trimming shortened V by 4 bases and J by 4 bases, and 14 bases separated the two germline ends. The germline V gene encodes CDR1 SGHTA and CDR2 FQGNSA. This CDR3 is 15 amino acids long. The CDR3 region has the DNA TGTGCCAGCAGCTGGACCGGGACAAGCGGAAACACCATATATTTT. Translating gives CASSWTGTSGNTIYF.

The rearrangement links TRBV5-4 to TRBJ2-7, with 7 bases identical to TRBD1. CDR1 is SGHNT, CDR2 YYREEE, per germline (reference sequence). This CDR3 contains 15 residues. V shed 4 bases and J 3 bases; nucleotides not matched to a gene: 10. The CDR3 coding sequence is TGTGCCAGCAGCACCCAAAACAGGGGAATCTACGAGCAGTACTTC. Protein sequence: CASSTQNRGIYEQYF.

Turning to this clone: The CDR3 carries no conserved terminal phenylalanine or tryptophan, so it likely arises from a read error. No DNA is shown, since the ends of the CDR3 on it are uncertain; the CDR3 is the one TCRdb lists. The chain is built from TRBV15 and TRBJ1-1; whether TRBD1, the table's D call, matches the DNA was not checked. Germline V gene sequence: CDR1 LNHNV, CDR2 YYDKDF (reference sequence). The CDR3 length is 14 residues, termini included. This chain's CDR3 is CATSTQGVTRTLMV.

J is TRBJ2-5 and V is TRBV9; 10 bases line up with TRBD2. The length of the CDR3 is 16 residues. V gave up 0 bases and J gave up 1 base; unmatched junction bases: 3. CDR1 is SGDLS and CDR2 is YYNGEE in the germline V gene. In DNA form, the CDR3 reads TGTGCCAGCAGCGTAGGGGTAGCGGGGGGCCAAGAGACCCAGTACTTC. Translation: CASSVGVAGGQETQYF.

V gene TRBV3-1 (or the pseudogene TRBV3-2) combines with J gene TRBJ1-2; possible D gene TRBD1, 6 bases. V shed 6 bases and J shed 7 bases, with 24 bases lying between them. Germline assignment: CDR1 LGHDT and CDR2 YNNKEL (reference sequence). This CDR3 has 16 amino acids. CDR3 loop: CASRREGGATGGGYTF. The CDR3 region has the DNA TGTGCCAGCAGACGCGAGGGAGGGGCGACAGGAGGTGGCTACACCTTC.

The chain uses TRBV7-2 and TRBJ2-7, with 7 positions matching TRBD1. Germline V gene data show CDR1 as SGHTA and CDR2 as FQGNSA. Losses at the gene ends were 1 base for V and 2 bases for J; bases not matched to a gene: 5. There are 15 residues in the CDR3. The DNA of the CDR3 is TGTGCCAGCAGCTTAGATTGGGACAGACCCTACGAGCAGTACTTC. This encodes CASSLDWDRPYEQYF.

V gene TRBV30 combines with J gene TRBJ1-2, with 7 bases identical to TRBD1. The CDR3 spans 11 residues. V lost 3 bases and J lost 6; bases outside the gene matches: 1. The germline CDR1 and CDR2 sequences are GTSNPN and SVGIG (reference sequence). CDR3 sequence: CAWRTGHGYTF. Here the CDR3 DNA reads TGTGCCTGGAGGACAGGGCATGGCTACACCTTC.

The V and J genes are TRBV6-2 or TRBV6-3 and TRBJ1-5; D not certain. Germline values: CDR1 MNHEY, CDR2 SVGEGT. The CDR3 covers 13 residues. The V gene lost 3 bases and the J gene lost 7 bases, with 10 bases spanning the gap. The CDR3 nucleotides read TGTGCCAGCAGTTATCCGGGTGGCCAGCCCCAGCATTTT. Protein product: CASSYPGGQPQHF.